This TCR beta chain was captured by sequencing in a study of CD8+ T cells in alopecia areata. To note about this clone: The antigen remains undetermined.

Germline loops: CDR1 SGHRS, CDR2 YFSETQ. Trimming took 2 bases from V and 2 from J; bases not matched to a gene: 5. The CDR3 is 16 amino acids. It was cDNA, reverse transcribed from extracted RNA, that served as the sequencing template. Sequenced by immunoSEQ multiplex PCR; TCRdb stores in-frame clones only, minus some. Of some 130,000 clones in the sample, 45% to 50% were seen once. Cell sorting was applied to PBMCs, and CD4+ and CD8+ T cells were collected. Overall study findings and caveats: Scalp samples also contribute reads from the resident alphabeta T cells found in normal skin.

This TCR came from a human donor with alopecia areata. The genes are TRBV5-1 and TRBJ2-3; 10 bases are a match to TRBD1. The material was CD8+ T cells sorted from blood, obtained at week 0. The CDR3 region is CASSLQGQGFTDTQYF. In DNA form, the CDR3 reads TGCGCCAGCAGCTTACAGGGACAGGGGTTCACAGATACGCAGTATTTT.